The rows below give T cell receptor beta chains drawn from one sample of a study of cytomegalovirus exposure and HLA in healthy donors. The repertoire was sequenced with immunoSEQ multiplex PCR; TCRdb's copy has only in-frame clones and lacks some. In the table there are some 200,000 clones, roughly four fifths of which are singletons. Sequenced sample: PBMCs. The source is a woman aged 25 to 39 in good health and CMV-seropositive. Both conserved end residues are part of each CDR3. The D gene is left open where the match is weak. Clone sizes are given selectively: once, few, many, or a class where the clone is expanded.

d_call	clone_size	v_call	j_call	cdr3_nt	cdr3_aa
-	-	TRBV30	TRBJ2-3	TGTGCCTGGACCCAGGGTTTGAGCACAGATACGCAGTATTTT	CAWTQGLSTDTQYF
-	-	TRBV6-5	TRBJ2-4	TGTGCCAGCAGGCCAAGTGCGGCCAAAAACATTCAGTACTTC	CASRPSAAKNIQYF
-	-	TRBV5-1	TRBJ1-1	TGCGCCAGCAGCTTTGGGGGAGGAAACACTGAAGCTTTCTTT	CASSFGGGNTEAFF
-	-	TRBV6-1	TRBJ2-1	TGTGTCAGCAGTGCCATCAGGGGCGATTACAATGAGCAGTTCTTC	CVSSAIRGDYNEQFF
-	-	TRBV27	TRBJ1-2	TGTGCCAGCAAACGCCCGGACAGCTATGGCTACACCTTC	CASKRPDSYGYTF
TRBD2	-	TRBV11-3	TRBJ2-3	TGTGCCAGCAGCGGTAGCGGGGGGTTCGGCACAGATACGCAGTATTTT	CASSGSGGFGTDTQYF
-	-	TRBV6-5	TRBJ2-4	TGTGCCAGCAGTTATCGGCGGGACCGGTCCAAAAACATTCAGTACTTC	CASSYRRDRSKNIQYF
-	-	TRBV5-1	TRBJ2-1	TGCGCCAGCAGCTTGGTTTTAGTATCCAATGAGCAGTTCTTC	CASSLVLVSNEQFF
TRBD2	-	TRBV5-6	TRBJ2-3	TGTGCCAGCAGACAACGGACTAGGCAATACACAGATACGCAGTATTTT	CASRQRTRQYTDTQYF
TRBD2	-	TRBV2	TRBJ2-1	TGTGCCAGCAGTGGTGATAGCGGGAGTAGTAATGAGCAGTTCTTC	CASSGDSGSSNEQFF
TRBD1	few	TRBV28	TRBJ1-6	TGTGCCAGCAGTTTCCCGGGACAGGGTCATTCACCCCTCCACTTT	CASSFPGQGHSPLHF
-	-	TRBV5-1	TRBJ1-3	TGCGCCAGCAGTATCAACCGGGACTCTGGAAACACCATATATTTT	CASSINRDSGNTIYF
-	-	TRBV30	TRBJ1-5	TGTGCCTGGAGTCCTGGCAATCAGCCCCAGCATTTT	CAWSPGNQPQHF
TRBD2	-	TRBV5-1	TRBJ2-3	TGCGCCAGCAGCCCCCGGGGCGGGGGGGGCACAGATACGCAGTATTTT	CASSPRGGGGTDTQYF
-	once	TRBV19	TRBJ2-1	TGTGCCAGTAGTATACAGGGCTCCTACAATGAGCAGTTCTTC	CASSIQGSYNEQFF
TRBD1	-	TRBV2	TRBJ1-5	TGTGCCAGCAGTGTGGACAGGGAGCCCCAGCATTTT	CASSVDREPQHF
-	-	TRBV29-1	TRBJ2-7	TGCAGCGTTGAAATTCGAAAGGGGGTATCCTACGAGCAGTACTTC	CSVEIRKGVSYEQYF
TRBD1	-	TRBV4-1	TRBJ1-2	TGCGCCAGCAGCCAGATACAGGGGGGACGCTATGGCTACACCTTC	CASSQIQGGRYGYTF
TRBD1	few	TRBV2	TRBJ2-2	TGTGCCAGCAGTGAAGCTAGACAGGGGAGGACCGGGGAGCTGTTTTTT	CASSEARQGRTGELFF
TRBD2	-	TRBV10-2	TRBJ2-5	TGCGCCAGCAGTGTGGTGGCCAGCGGGAGGAAAGAGACCCAGTACTTC	CASSVVASGRKETQYF
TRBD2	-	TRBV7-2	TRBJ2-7	TGTGCCAGCAGCTTAGGGGGACTAGCGGGGGCATACGAGCAGTACTTC	CASSLGGLAGAYEQYF